This T cell receptor (beta chain) is drawn from a study of B cell selection in AIRE deficiency. Original analysis: Pooled conventional T cells gave 95,000 to 110,000 patient and about 130,000 donor TCRbeta sequences. Some clones are missing from TCRdb's copy, which holds only in-frame ones; the method was immunoSEQ multiplex PCR. Clone size and the V and J calls come from that table; the DNA yielded D and trimming. The sample contains about 24,000 clones, around 96% of which appear only once. Between the trimmed V and J ends, which lost 0 bases and 7 bases, there was a span of 17 bases. Germline V lookup: CDR1 SGDLS, CDR2 YYNGEE. There are 16 residues in the CDR3. Conventional CD4 T cells were sorted as CD4+CD127+ cells.

This rearrangement joins TRBV9 to TRBJ2-1; D uncertain. Input material: CD4+CD127+ conventional T cells sorted from PBMCs. This TCR came from a human donor in good health. CDR3 in amino acids: CASSVDLRVPNNEQFF. DNA of the CDR3: TGTGCCAGCAGCGTAGATCTCCGGGTCCCCAATAATGAGCAGTTCTTC.